This entry lists 24 T cell receptor beta chains sequenced from one sample in a study of Ad26.COV2.S vaccination and SARS-CoV-2 variants. Profiling relied on immunoSEQ multiplex PCR, and the TCRdb table lists in-frame clones only, not all of them. The table lists about 480,000 clones, 87% of them singletons, with 10% to 15% in the top ten. As to treatment: 15 to 20 received Ad26.COV2.S at low or high dose, single or two shots; about 5 received placebo; per-sample allocation not given. On day 63 after the first injection, vaccine and placebo recipients gave samples. This specimen consisted of peripheral blood, obtained in a trial of Ad26.COV2.S vaccine versus placebo. Receptors were obtained from a person between 18 and 60 years old who received the Ad26.COV2.S COVID-19 vaccine or a placebo.

The chain combines TRBV5-1 with TRBJ2-7; TRBD1 aligns across 9 bases. The CDR3 length is 14 residues. Germline values: CDR1 SGHRS, CDR2 YFSETQ. V trimming: 1 base; J trimming: 2 bases; junction bases outside the gene matches: 1. CDR3 amino acids: CASSLRTGAYEQYF. The CDR3 DNA sequence: TGCGCCAGCAGCTTGCGGACAGGGGCCTACGAGCAGTACTTC.

The chain couples TRBV28 to TRBJ1-2; D gene unclear. Germline V gene sequence: CDR1 MDHEN, CDR2 SYDVKM. The CDR3 contains 12 residues. Trimming removed 10 bases from V and 1 base from J, with 10 bases in between. The CDR3: CATLPSNYGYTF. DNA of the CDR3: TGTGCCACCCTCCCCAGTAACTATGGCTACACCTTC.

This chain links TRBV7-6 with TRBJ2-1; 10 nucleotides match TRBD2. Germline V gene lookup returns CDR1 SGHVS and CDR2 FNYEAQ. V shed 1 base and J 7 bases; nucleotides not matched to a gene: 10. CDR3 length: 17 amino acids. The CDR3 sequence: CASSLVLAGALGNEQFF. CDR3 nucleotides: TGTGCCAGCAGCTTAGTCCTAGCGGGGGCCTTAGGGAATGAGCAGTTCTTC. Based on the CDR3 plus reference TRBV7-6 and TRBJ2-1, the full variable domain is GAGVSQSPRYKVTKRGQDVALRCDPISGHVSLYWYRQALGQGPEFLTYFNYEAQQDKSGLPNDRFSAERPEGSISTLTIQRTEQRDSAMYRCASSLVLAGALGNEQFFGPGTRLTVL.

V and J are TRBV30 and TRBJ2-1; 11 bases map to TRBD2. The germline V gene encodes CDR1 GTSNPN and CDR2 SVGIG (reference sequence). The CDR3 extends over 14 amino acids. V gave up 5 bases and J gave up 9 bases; unmatched junction bases: 9. The CDR3 sequence is CAWLTSGRTAEQFF. Here the CDR3 DNA reads TGTGCCTGGCTAACTAGCGGGAGAACCGCTGAGCAGTTCTTC.

The chain carries TRBV7-8 and TRBJ2-3, with TRBD2 matching over 7 bases. The CDR3 length is 15 residues. V was pared by 5 bases and J by 2 bases, with 7 bases of the junction left unmatched. Germline loops: CDR1 SGHVS, CDR2 FQNEAQ. In nucleotides, the CDR3 is TGTGCCAGCAGCAAGCGGGATCGCAACACAGATACGCAGTATTTT. Translation gives CASSKRDRNTDTQYF.

This sequence joins TRBV30 and TRBJ2-7; possible D gene TRBD1, 6 bases. V lost 4 bases, J lost 2 bases, and 18 bases lay in between. From germline, CDR1 is GTSNPN and CDR2 SVGIG (reference sequence). The CDR3 length is 15 residues. The CDR3 here is CAWMGGQGRTYEQYF. CDR3 bases: TGTGCCTGGATGGGTGGGCAGGGGCGTACCTACGAGCAGTACTTC.

This chain uses TRBV27 with TRBJ1-5; D is undetermined. Germline V gene sequence: CDR1 MNHEY, CDR2 SMNVEV (reference sequence). Trimming stripped 6 bases from V and 4 bases from J, with 10 bases between. The CDR3 totals 13 residues. CDR3 DNA: TGTGCCAGCAGGAACAGTCTTAATCAGCCCCAGCATTTT. It codes for CASRNSLNQPQHF.

The V gene is TRBV23-1, the J gene TRBJ2-7, with 9 bases aligning to TRBD1. TRBV23-1 is flagged as an ORF with uncertain function. V shed 2 bases and J 7 bases; nucleotides not matched to a gene: 12. This CDR3 spans 16 amino acids. CDR3 loop: CASSQVWDRDNLEQYF. DNA for the CDR3: TGCGCCAGCAGTCAAGTTTGGGACAGGGATAACCTAGAGCAGTACTTC.

The rearrangement links TRBV5-1 to TRBJ2-6; TRBD1 matches at 7 bases. The J segment lost 2 bases and the V segment lost 4 bases, leaving 3 bases of the junction unmatched. The CDR3 length is 15 residues. Germline CDR1 and CDR2: SGHRS and YFSETQ. The CDR3 sequence: CASSATGAGANVLTF. CDR3 in DNA: TGCGCCAGCAGCGCAACAGGGGCTGGGGCCAACGTCCTGACTTTC.

The chain links TRBV19 to TRBJ2-7; D possibly corresponds to TRBD2 (5 bases). Trimming removed 3 bases from V and 4 bases from J, with 10 bases in between. Germline CDR1 and CDR2: LNHDA and SQIVND (reference sequence). The CDR3 sequence is 13 residues long. CDR3 sequence reads: CASSIGRGYEQYF. CDR3 sequence (DNA): TGTGCCAGTAGTATCGGCAGAGGGTACGAGCAGTACTTC.

J is TRBJ2-3 and V is TRBV19; 10 nucleotides match TRBD2. V gave up 3 bases and J gave up 4 bases; unmatched junction bases: 7. CDR3 size: 16 residues. Germline-derived CDR1 and CDR2 are LNHDA and SQIVND (reference sequence). CDR3 protein: CASSISPSGSSDTQYF. The CDR3 DNA sequence: TGTGCCAGTAGTATCAGTCCTAGCGGGAGTTCAGATACGCAGTATTTT.

This sequence joins TRBV9 and TRBJ2-7; D gene unclear. The germline V gene encodes CDR1 SGDLS and CDR2 YYNGEE. V dropped 0 bases and J dropped 2 bases, with 9 bases sitting between them. The CDR3 contains 14 residues. The CDR3 DNA reads TGTGCCAGCAGCGTAGAGGCCGCCGCCTACGAGCAGTACTTC. Encoded protein: CASSVEAAAYEQYF.

This clone came up a few times. This chain uses TRBV27 with TRBJ1-6, with a possible D match to TRBD1 (6 bases). CDR3 size: 18 residues. The V and J ends lost 4 bases and 8 bases respectively, with 24 bases between them. Germline CDR1 MNHEY, CDR2 SMNVEV (reference sequence). CDR3 coding DNA: TGTGCCAGCAGTTCGTACAGCGGAGGGGGACGTTACGATTCACCCCTCCACTTT. It is translated as CASSSYSGGGRYDSPLHF.

The gene calls are TRBV6-5 and TRBJ2-7; possible D gene TRBD2, 6 bases. V was shortened by 6 bases and J by 3 bases, with 18 bases between the two germline ends. In germline, CDR1 is MNHEY, CDR2 SVGAGI. This CDR3 region has 15 residues. This chain's CDR3 is CASSPLAGGDYEQYF. The DNA of the CDR3 is TGTGCCAGCAGCCCCCTCGCCGGAGGGGACTACGAGCAGTACTTC.

This clone was seen a few times. One junction end disagrees with the germline gene, perhaps due to a read error. V and J are TRBV5-6 and TRBJ2-7, with a tentative D call TRBD2 (7 bases). Germline V CDR1 and CDR2: SGHDT, YYEEEE. This CDR3 has 12 amino acids. For the CDR3, the DNA is TGTGCCAGCAGCTTTTGGGGGGGCCCTCCTTCGTTC. Amino acid sequence: CASSFWGGPPSF.

This clone was seen more than once but under ten times. This chain links TRBV13 with TRBJ1-3; D is undetermined. V was clipped by 1 base and J by 0 bases, with 7 bases between them. The CDR3 extends over 15 amino acids. The germline V gene encodes CDR1 PRHDT and CDR2 FYEKMQ (reference sequence). The CDR3 reads CASSLVGSSGNTIYF. In DNA form, the CDR3 reads TGTGCCAGCAGCTTAGTGGGCAGCTCTGGAAACACCATATATTTT.

This chain uses TRBV28 with TRBJ2-7; D remains unclear. This CDR3 is built from 16 residues. Trimming removed 3 bases from V and 3 bases from J, with 18 bases in between. Per germline, CDR1 MDHEN and CDR2 SYDVKM. This chain's CDR3 is CASSFEILSRGYEQYF. CDR3 in DNA: TGTGCCAGCAGTTTCGAAATCTTAAGCCGAGGCTACGAGCAGTACTTC. The full variable domain, in which reference TRBV28 and TRBJ2-7 provide the parts outside the CDR3, is DVKVTQSSRYLVKRTGEKVFLECVQDMDHENMFWYRQDPGLGLRLIYFSYDVKMKEKGDIPEGYSVSREKKERFSLILESASTNQTSMYLCASSFEILSRGYEQYFGPGTRLTVT.

The chain recombines TRBV28 with TRBJ1-2; D may be TRBD1 (6 bases). Germline CDR1 MDHEN, CDR2 SYDVKM. The CDR3 is 13 amino acids. With 2 bases removed from V and 8 bases from J, the gap between germline ends came to 12 bases. In DNA form, the CDR3 reads TGTGCCAGCAGTTTACTGGGGGCGGCGGGCTACACCTTC. Translated: CASSLLGAAGYTF.

The chain carries TRBV7-3 and TRBJ2-5; D is undetermined. Germline V gene data show CDR1 as SGHTA and CDR2 as FQGTGA. Trimming pared 5 bases from V and 7 bases from J, leaving 14 bases between. This CDR3 has 13 amino acids. The DNA of the CDR3 is TGTGCCAGCAGCAGGACCTCAGTAGGGACCCAGTACTTC. Translation gives CASSRTSVGTQYF.

The chain is built from TRBV9 and TRBJ1-4, with D uncertain. This CDR3 is built from 16 residues. V was clipped by 4 bases and J by 5 bases, with 18 bases between them. Germline V gene lookup returns CDR1 SGDLS and CDR2 YYNGEE. Here the CDR3 reads CASSSESGLPNEKLFF. The CDR3 nucleotides are TGTGCCAGCAGCTCAGAGAGCGGGCTGCCAAATGAAAAACTGTTTTTT.

CDR3 in amino acids: CASLSVGLQFF. The CDR3 nucleotides read TGTGCCAGCCTGAGTGTGGGATTACAGTTCTTC. This chain links TRBV28 with TRBJ2-1; D is unresolved. The CDR3 covers 11 residues. Deletions cut 8 bases from V and 13 bases from J, with 15 bases between. Looked up from germline, CDR1 is MDHEN and CDR2 is SYDVKM. Together with reference TRBV28 and TRBJ2-1, the CDR3 gives the full variable domain: DVKVTQSSRYLVKRTGEKVFLECVQDMDHENMFWYRQDPGLGLRLIYFSYDVKMKEKGDIPEGYSVSREKKERFSLILESASTNQTSMYLCASLSVGLQFFGPGTRLTVL.

V gene TRBV5-8 combines with J gene TRBJ2-3, with D perhaps matching TRBD1 (6 bases). Trimming removed 4 bases at V and 1 base at J, with 13 bases between. The CDR3 contains 15 residues. Germline V CDR1 and CDR2: SGHTS, YDEGEE. This CDR3 is CASSTLRTGTDTQYF. The CDR3 DNA follows: TGTGCCAGCAGCACACTCCGGACAGGCACAGATACGCAGTATTTT. Combining the CDR3 with reference TRBV5-8 and TRBJ2-3 gives the whole variable domain EAGVTQSPTHLIKTRGQQATLRCSPISGHTSVYWYQQALGLGLQFLLWYDEGEERNRGNFPPRFSGRQFPNYSSELNVNALELEDSALYLCASSTLRTGTDTQYFGPGTRLTVL.

The chain combines TRBV10-3 with TRBJ1-6, with TRBD1 matching 10 bases. This CDR3 is 15 amino acids long. V lost 6 bases, J lost 9 bases, and 8 bases stayed unmatched. In germline, CDR1 is ENHRY, CDR2 SYGVKD. The CDR3: CAISDGQGVGSPLHF. The CDR3, as DNA: TGTGCCATCAGCGATGGACAGGGGGTGGGTTCACCCCTCCACTTT.

This chain links TRBV5-4 with TRBJ1-4; D remains ambiguous. There are 14 residues in the CDR3. Per germline, CDR1 SGHNT and CDR2 YYREEE (reference sequence). The V gene lost 3 bases and the J gene lost 2 bases, with 8 bases spanning the gap. DNA of the CDR3: TGTGCCAGCAGCTCCTACGGGACTAATGAAAAACTGTTTTTT. Translating gives CASSSYGTNEKLFF. Variable domain in full (rest from reference TRBV5-4 and TRBJ1-4): ETGVTQSPTHLIKTRGQQVTLRCSSQSGHNTVSWYQQALGQGPQFIFQYYREEENGRGNFPPRFSGLQFPNYSSELNVNALELDDSALYLCASSSYGTNEKLFFGSGTQLSVL.